Described below is a single T cell receptor (beta chain) sequence and its context. This sample was taken from a study of control samples from healthy donors and cancer patients. TCRdb's table, derived via immunoSEQ multiplex PCR, lists solely in-frame clones and lacks some. Of roughly 40,000 clones listed, 92% are singletons. V gave up 6 bases and J gave up 2 bases, with 10 bases separating them. Germline CDR1 is ENHRY and CDR2 is SYGVKD. This CDR3 comprises 13 residues. This TCR was sampled from a woman between 45 and 65 years old in good health. The V and J genes are TRBV10-3 and TRBJ1-1, with D maybe TRBD1 (6 bases). Sequencing used blood. The CDR3 loop reads CAIRQGSNTEAFF. The DNA for the CDR3 is TGTGCCATCAGACAGGGCAGCAACACTGAAGCTTTCTTT.